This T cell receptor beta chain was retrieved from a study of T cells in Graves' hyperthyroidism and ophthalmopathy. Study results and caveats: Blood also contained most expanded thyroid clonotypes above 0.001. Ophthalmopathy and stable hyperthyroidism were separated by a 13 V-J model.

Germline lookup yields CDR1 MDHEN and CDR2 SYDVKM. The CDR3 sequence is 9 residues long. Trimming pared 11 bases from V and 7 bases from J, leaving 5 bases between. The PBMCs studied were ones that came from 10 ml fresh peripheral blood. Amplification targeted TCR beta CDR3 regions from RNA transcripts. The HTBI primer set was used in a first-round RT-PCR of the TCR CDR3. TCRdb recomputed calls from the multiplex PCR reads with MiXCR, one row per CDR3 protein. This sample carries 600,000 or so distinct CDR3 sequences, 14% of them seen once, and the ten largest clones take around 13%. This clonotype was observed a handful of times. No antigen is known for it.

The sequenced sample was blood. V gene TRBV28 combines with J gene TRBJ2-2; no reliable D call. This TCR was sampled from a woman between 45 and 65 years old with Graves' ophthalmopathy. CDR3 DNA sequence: TGTGCCCGGTGCGGGGAGCTGTTTTTT. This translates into CARCGELFF. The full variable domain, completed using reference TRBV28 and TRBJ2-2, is DVKVTQSSRYLVKRTGEKVFLECVQDMDHENMFWYRQDPGLGLRLIYFSYDVKMKEKGDIPEGYSVSREKKERFSLILESASTNQTSMYLCARCGELFFGEGSRLTVL.